This T cell receptor beta chain was sequenced during a study of cytomegalovirus exposure and HLA in healthy donors. This clone occurred a few times. The PCR contained 60 Vbeta and 13 Jbeta primers. The data were produced by immunoSEQ multiplex PCR, yet TCRdb's version contains in-frame clones alone and is incomplete. The table records about 120,000 clones, roughly a tenth of them present only once. Trimming took 5 bases from V and 3 from J; bases not matched to a gene: 7. CDR3 length: 14 amino acids. In germline, CDR1 is SGHAT, CDR2 FQNNGV. The origin of this receptor is a woman aged 18-29 years in good health and CMV-seropositive. Input material: PBMCs. The gene calls are TRBV11-2 and TRBJ2-7; 7 bases are a match to TRBD2. In nucleotides, the CDR3 is TGTGCCAGCAGCCTACTAGCGAGCAGCTACGAGCAGTACTTC. It yields the protein CASSLLASSYEQYF. Complete variable domain (other parts from reference TRBV11-2 and TRBJ2-7): EAGVAQSPRYKIIEKRQSVAFWCNPISGHATLYWYQQILGQGPKLLIQFQNNGVVDDSQLPKDRFSAERLKGVDSTLKIQPAKLEDSAVYLCASSLLASSYEQYFGPGTRLTVT.